The present entry profiles one T cell receptor (beta chain) with its context. Its cognate antigen has yet to be identified. No qualities accompany the bases; no much larger clone lies one base away. The entry originates in a study of T cell changes during pregnancy in multiple sclerosis (dated by TCRdb to between 2017 and 2020). At the level of the whole study: The study looked at changes in the T cell repertoire across pregnancy in women with multiple sclerosis.

The library was generated by the immunoSEQ multiplex PCR assay. TCRdb's version of the immuneACCESS table is confined to in-frame rearrangements and falls short of the full clone set. An unresolved V gene accounts for under half of the shortfall where checked; the remainder is of unknown origin. Across this sample there are tens of thousands of clones, with 80% to 90% seen only once. Around 0.51% of the sample comes from the top ten. The CDR3 covers 15 residues, taking in both the cysteine and the phenylalanine. Only CDR3 DNA remains: 45 bases, in frame from the first base. V loses 8 bases at its end and J loses 4 bases; junction bases beyond the gene matches: 5. Taken from the germline V gene, the CDR1 and CDR2 loops are SGHNT and YENEEA.

Sequenced here: CD4+ T cells from peripheral blood mononuclear cells, sampled in the first trimester of pregnancy. The TCR comes from a female donor with multiple sclerosis, enrolled in a pregnancy study. In this chain, TRBV11-3 is recombined with TRBJ2-2; 12 junctional bases match TRBD2. The sequenced DNA is TGTGCCAGCGAGGCGGGACTAGCGGGCACCGGGGAGCTGTTTTTT. Its translation reads: CASEAGLAGTGELFF.